The clone carrying this TCR beta chain was picked up one time. The authors' processing: Amplifying reference gene primers gave estimates of nucleated cell counts. Profiling relied on immunoSEQ multiplex PCR, and the TCRdb table lists in-frame clones only, not all of them. V and J calls and clone size follow that table, whereas D and trimming were derived from the DNA. The data show roughly 500,000 clones, more than 75% seen once. The data stem from a study of blood T cell repertoires in COVID-19. The wider study: The origin of the acute and convalescent COVID-19 samples was the United States, Italy and Spain.

The CDR3 runs 12 residues. Germline V gene lookup returns CDR1 MNHEY and CDR2 SVGEGT. The V end lost 0 bases, the J end lost 11 bases, and 9 bases lay between the germline ends. Across 20 to 25 US areas, participants ranged in age from about 18 to 90 years. Specimen: PBMCs or T cells enriched from blood (not recorded which). The source is a woman aged 40 to 49 who had recovered from COVID-19. The rearrangement joins TRBV6-2 or TRBV6-3 to TRBJ2-3; TRBD2 is a possible D gene (5 bases). This CDR3 reads CASSYSPGRQYF. The CDR3 DNA follows: TGTGCCAGCAGTTACTCGCCGGGAAGGCAGTATTTT.